A single sample gave rise to the 18 T cell receptor beta chains below, sequenced in a study of vaccination and CD4 T cells after COVID-19. Treatment indicated: approximately nine-day PBMC culture with coronavirus spike peptide pools or control peptides (ViraFEST assay). Cultured CD4+ T-cell DNA underwent Oncomine TCR Beta short-read sequencing. TCRdb reprocessed the PCR reads via MiXCR and lists one record per CDR3 protein. The sample has approximately 21,000 distinct CDR3 sequences, 67% seen once; the top ten hold 6% to 8.5%. Antigen specificity for these receptors is unknown. The sequenced sample was CD4+ T cells from blood, cultured in vitro. These receptors were taken from a human donor who had recovered from COVID-19.

The chain combines TRBV19 with TRBJ1-2; D is unclear. CDR3 length: 13 amino acids. Germline CDR1 reads LNHDA; CDR2 reads SQIVND (reference sequence). With 5 bases removed from V and 8 bases from J, the gap between germline ends came to 15 bases. This chain's CDR3 is CASSVTDFRGYTF. CDR3 nucleotides: TGTGCCAGTAGTGTAACCGATTTCCGAGGCTACACCTTC.

The chain uses TRBV7-2 and TRBJ1-2; 7 positions match TRBD1. Unmatched junction bases numbered 11, after V lost 3 bases and J lost 4 bases. The CDR3 has 16 residues. Germline CDR1 reads SGHTA; CDR2 reads FQGNSA. In DNA form, the CDR3 reads TGTGCCAGCAGCTTGAACCCCGGGACAGTACCCTATGGCTACACCTTC. Its translation is CASSLNPGTVPYGYTF.

The chain recombines TRBV19 with TRBJ1-6, with D tentatively TRBD1 (5 bases). CDR3 size: 12 residues. Trimming took 9 bases from V and 7 from J, leaving 10 bases between them. Germline CDR1 LNHDA, CDR2 SQIVND (reference sequence). CDR3 residues: CASRRQNSPLHF. CDR3 nucleotides: TGTGCCAGCCGGAGACAGAATTCACCCCTCCACTTT.

The genes are TRBV27 and TRBJ2-1, with TRBD2 matching over 8 bases. CDR1 and CDR2 from the germline V gene are MNHEY and SMNVEV (reference sequence). The V segment lost 5 bases and the J segment 6 bases; nucleotides outside the gene matches: 21. The CDR3 is made up of 19 amino acids. Written as DNA, the CDR3 is TGTGCCAGCAGTACCAGAACCGGGACTAGAGATCTTGCCTTCAATGAGCAGTTCTTC. It codes for CASSTRTGTRDLAFNEQFF.

The V gene is TRBV30, the J gene TRBJ1-6; D is possibly TRBD1 (5 bases). The CDR3 runs to 12 residues. The germline V gene encodes CDR1 GTSNPN and CDR2 SVGIG (reference sequence). The germline V and J ends were trimmed by 2 bases and 9 bases, with 8 bases remaining between them. The DNA for the CDR3 is TGTGCCTGGAGTACGGGGCTTTCACCCCTCCACTTT. It translates to CAWSTGLSPLHF.

This clonotype was found a few times. The chain joins TRBV20-1 to TRBJ1-3, with no clear D. Germline assignment: CDR1 DFQATT and CDR2 SNEGSKA (reference sequence). V was pared by 6 bases and J by 4 bases, with 4 bases between. The CDR3 has 10 amino acids. The CDR3 nucleotides are TGCAGTGCATGGGGAAACACCATATATTTT. Its translation: CSAWGNTIYF.

The genes are TRBV12-3 or TRBV12-4 and TRBJ2-7; perhaps D is TRBD1 or TRBD2 (5 bases each). CDR3 length: 15 residues. V lost 7 bases, J lost 3 bases, and 19 bases lay in between. This CDR3 reads CASMSRGTHSYEQYF. DNA for the CDR3: TGTGCCAGCATGAGTAGAGGGACCCATAGCTACGAGCAGTACTTC.

This rearrangement joins TRBV20-1 to TRBJ2-3, with 12 bases that match TRBD2. Germline lookup yields CDR1 DFQATT and CDR2 SNEGSKA (reference sequence). The CDR3 sequence is 15 residues long. The ends lost 5 bases at V and 4 bases at J; junction bases unmatched: 7. CDR3 amino acids: CSASLTSGRPDTQYF. CDR3 DNA: TGCAGTGCTTCACTGACTAGCGGGAGACCAGATACGCAGTATTTT.

The chain couples TRBV11-3 to TRBJ2-7; D call uncertain. V lost 1 base to trimming and J lost 5 bases, with 9 bases between them. CDR1 SGHNT and CDR2 YENEEA come from the germline V gene. This CDR3 comprises 13 residues. CDR3 region: CASSLAPDHEQYF. Written as DNA, the CDR3 is TGTGCCAGCAGCTTAGCCCCGGACCACGAGCAGTACTTC.

The chain employs TRBV12-2 and TRBJ2-2. TRBV12-2 is a pseudogene segment. The CDR3 covers 16 residues. In DNA form, the CDR3 reads TGTGCAAGTCGCTTACACTTAGCGACGAACACCGGGGAGCTGTTTTTT. Amino acid sequence: CASRLHLATNTGELFF.

V and J are TRBV20-1 and TRBJ2-3, with 7 bases that match TRBD2. CDR3 length equals 15 residues. The germline V gene encodes CDR1 DFQATT and CDR2 SNEGSKA (reference sequence). The junction had 4 bases not matched to a gene; V was cut back by 0 bases and J by 1 base. The DNA for the CDR3 is TGCAGTGCTAGAGATCCCCTAGCGGGCACAGATACGCAGTATTTT. This encodes CSARDPLAGTDTQYF.

The V gene is TRBV28, the J gene TRBJ1-5; D gene uncertain. CDR3 size: 17 residues. Trimming pared 1 base from V and 6 bases from J, leaving 19 bases between. Per germline, CDR1 MDHEN and CDR2 SYDVKM. The CDR3 sequence: CASSLFNSRAGIQPQHF. For the CDR3, the DNA is TGTGCCAGCAGTTTATTTAATAGTAGGGCAGGTATTCAGCCCCAGCATTTT.

The chain is built from TRBV28 and TRBJ1-2; TRBD1 might be the D (6 bases). Germline-derived CDR1 and CDR2 are MDHEN and SYDVKM. This CDR3 contains 12 residues. The ends were cut back, 2 bases at V and 8 bases at J, with 9 bases in the middle. The CDR3 region is CASSLTRGGYTF. CDR3 sequence (DNA): TGTGCCAGCAGTTTAACCAGGGGAGGCTACACCTTC.

The CDR3 DNA is TGTGCCAGCAGGGGGATACAGAATAACTATGGCTACACCTTC. This encodes CASRGIQNNYGYTF. This chain links TRBV27 with TRBJ1-2; unclear D gene. The germline gives CDR1 MNHEY, CDR2 SMNVEV (reference sequence). The CDR3 has 14 residues. Trimming shortened V by 6 bases and J by 1 base, and 12 bases separated the two germline ends.

The V gene is TRBV25-1, the J gene TRBJ2-1, with D possibly being TRBD1 (5 bases). V was cut by 3 bases and J by 8 bases, with 5 bases left in between. This CDR3 spans 11 amino acids. Per the germline V gene, CDR1 is MGHDK and CDR2 is SYGVNS. Here the CDR3 reads CASSDRDEQFF. The CDR3 DNA sequence: TGTGCCAGCAGTGACAGGGATGAGCAGTTCTTC.

The chain is built from TRBV6-2 or TRBV6-3 and TRBJ1-5, with 8 bases matching TRBD1. The germline gives CDR1 MNHEY, CDR2 SVGEGT. J lost 7 bases, V lost 6 bases, and 2 bases had no gene match. The CDR3 consists of 12 residues. The CDR3 DNA reads as TGTGCCAGCAGGGACAGGGCGCAGCCCCAGCATTTT. Amino acids: CASRDRAQPQHF.

The chain employs TRBV12-3 or TRBV12-4 and TRBJ1-1; D gene ambiguous. This CDR3 is 15 amino acids long. The germline V and J ends were trimmed by 5 bases and 1 base, with 14 bases remaining between them. CDR3 residues: CASSPDVGQNTEAFF. CDR3 nucleotides: TGTGCCAGCAGTCCAGACGTCGGGCAGAACACTGAAGCTTTCTTT.

This chain connects TRBV5-4 to TRBJ1-1; D may be TRBD1 (6 bases). Germline lookup yields CDR1 SGHNT and CDR2 YYREEE (reference sequence). This CDR3 contains 14 residues. The germline V and J ends were trimmed by 4 bases and 7 bases, with 17 bases remaining between them. Written as DNA, the CDR3 is TGTGCCAGCAGCCGTGACAGGACCCAGGGTGAAGCTTTCTTT. It yields the protein CASSRDRTQGEAFF.